The 11 T cell receptor beta chains presented below share a single source sample, sequenced in a study of T cells in Graves' hyperthyroidism and ophthalmopathy. Amplification targeted TCR beta CDR3 regions from RNA transcripts. The primer set for the first-round RT-PCR of the TCR CDR3 was HTBI. TCRdb used MiXCR to reprocess the multiplex PCR reads, holding one entry per CDR3 protein. The data hold under 450,000 distinct CDR3 sequences, with approximately 12% observed a single time. The sample comprised blood. The receptor set was obtained from a man aged 25 to 40 with Graves' hyperthyroidism that later progressed to Graves' ophthalmopathy.

In this sample, this clonotype turned up many times. The V gene is TRBV12-3 or TRBV12-4, the J gene TRBJ1-2; unclear D gene. There are 14 residues in the CDR3. Trimming took off 6 bases at V and 3 bases at J, with 14 bases between the two ends. The DNA for the CDR3 is TGTGCCAGCAGCCAGACACGACCCTACTATGGCTACACCTTC. Translation gives CASSQTRPYYGYTF.

The table lists this clonotype with many counts. The chain couples TRBV6-1 to TRBJ2-7; TRBD2 matches 7 bases. The CDR3 covers 13 residues. Germline V gene data show CDR1 as MNHNS and CDR2 as SASEGT. Germline trimming cut 6 bases from V and 2 bases from J; bases unmatched to any gene: 4. The CDR3 sequence is CASRGLTTYEQYF. In DNA form, the CDR3 reads TGTGCCAGCAGGGGACTAACCACCTACGAGCAGTACTTC.

Only a few counts were recorded for this clonotype. This rearrangement joins TRBV20-1 to TRBJ2-3; 11 bases line up with TRBD2. CDR3 length: 14 amino acids. Unmatched junction bases numbered 2, after V lost 5 bases and J lost 1 base. In germline, CDR1 is DFQATT, CDR2 SNEGSKA (reference sequence). The CDR3 is CSALTSGGTDTQYF. CDR3 nucleotides: TGCAGTGCTTTGACTAGCGGGGGCACAGATACGCAGTATTTT.

This clonotype was seen at least ten times. The rearrangement links TRBV2 to TRBJ1-1; D perhaps matches TRBD1 (5 bases). The CDR3 contains 14 residues. V lost 5 bases, J lost 5 bases, and 15 bases lay in between. The germline V gene encodes CDR1 SNHLY and CDR2 FYNNEI. In nucleotides, the CDR3 is TGTGCCAGCAGTCCCACAGGCCGCCGGACTGAAGCTTTCTTT. It is translated as CASSPTGRRTEAFF. The whole variable domain, filled in from reference TRBV2 and TRBJ1-1, reads EPEVTQTPSHQVTQMGQEVILRCVPISNHLYFYWYRQILGQKVEFLVSFYNNEISEKSEIFDDQFSVERPDGSNFTLKIRSTKLEDSAMYFCASSPTGRRTEAFFGQGTRLTVV.

V usage is TRBV5-1 and J usage is TRBJ2-5, with D possibly matching TRBD1 (6 bases). Per the germline V gene, CDR1 is SGHRS and CDR2 is YFSETQ. V was cut by 7 bases and J by 2 bases, with 18 bases left in between. This CDR3 has 15 residues. The CDR3 is CASGPGHGSQETQYF. CDR3 bases: TGCGCCAGCGGGCCGGGACACGGATCACAAGAGACCCAGTACTTC.

This clonotype was found a few times. The gene calls are TRBV6-2 or TRBV6-3 and TRBJ1-5; D is undetermined. V lost 9 bases and J 0 bases, leaving 9 bases between the germline ends. The CDR3 has 13 residues. Germline V CDR1 and CDR2: MNHEY, SVGEGT. In nucleotides, the CDR3 is TGTGCCAGTAGACCAAATAGCAATCAGCCCCAGCATTTT. It translates to CASRPNSNQPQHF.

This clonotype was detected only a few times. The V gene is TRBV9, the J gene TRBJ2-2; D ambiguous. CDR1 is SGDLS, CDR2 YYNGEE, per germline. Trimming took 1 base from V and 0 from J, leaving 7 bases between them. The CDR3 is 15 residues long. The CDR3, as DNA: TGTGCCAGCAGCGTATCAGGAACGAACACCGGGGAGCTGTTTTTT. Amino acids: CASSVSGTNTGELFF.

In its sample, this clonotype was seen many times. The chain is built from TRBV27 and TRBJ2-5, with D maybe TRBD1 (5 bases). The CDR3 sequence is 14 residues long. In germline, CDR1 is MNHEY, CDR2 SMNVEV (reference sequence). V was clipped by 7 bases and J by 2 bases, with 14 bases between them. This CDR3 is CASKRQGIQETQYF. The CDR3 bases are TGTGCCAGCAAGAGGCAGGGCATACAAGAGACCCAGTACTTC.

This clonotype was seen repeatedly, ten times or more. The chain has TRBV24-1 and TRBJ2-3; the D is unclear. The CDR3 is 14 residues long. Per the germline V gene, CDR1 is KGHDR and CDR2 is SFDVKD. Trimming took off 0 bases at V and 4 bases at J, with 7 bases between the two ends. Here the CDR3 DNA reads TGTGCCACCAGTGATTTGGGGTCCCCAGATACGCAGTATTTT. Its protein is CATSDLGSPDTQYF.

This clonotype occurred a few times. The chain combines TRBV9 with TRBJ2-3; D possibly corresponds to TRBD2 (6 bases). CDR3 size: 15 residues. V lost 0 bases, J lost 4 bases, and 12 bases lay in between. Germline CDR1 is SGDLS and CDR2 is YYNGEE. CDR3 sequence: CASSVGVAEADTQYF. Here the CDR3 DNA reads TGTGCCAGCAGCGTAGGGGTAGCGGAAGCAGATACGCAGTATTTT.

This clonotype has only a few counts. A junction end diverges from the germline sequence, so it may reflect a read error. This sequence joins TRBV12-5 and TRBJ2-5; D is unresolved. The CDR3 is 13 residues long. CDR1 is LGHNT, CDR2 FRNRAP, per germline. The CDR3 DNA follows: TGTGTTAGTGGTTTAGGAGTTTCAGAGACCCAGTACTTC. It translates to CVSGLGVSETQYF.